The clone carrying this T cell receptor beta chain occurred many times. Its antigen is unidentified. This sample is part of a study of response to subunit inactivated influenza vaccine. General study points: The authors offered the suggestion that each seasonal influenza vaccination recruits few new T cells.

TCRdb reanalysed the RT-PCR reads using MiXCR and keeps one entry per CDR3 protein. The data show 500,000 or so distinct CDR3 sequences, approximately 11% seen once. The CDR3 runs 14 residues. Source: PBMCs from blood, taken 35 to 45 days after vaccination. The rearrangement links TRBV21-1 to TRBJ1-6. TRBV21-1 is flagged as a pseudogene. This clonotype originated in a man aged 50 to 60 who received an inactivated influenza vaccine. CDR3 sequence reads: CASNGRSPNSPLHF. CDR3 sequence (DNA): TGTGCCAGTAATGGACGGAGTCCTAATTCACCCCTCCACTTT.